This TCR beta chain is drawn from a study of OX40 agonist ivuxolimab in advanced cancers. Across the study: Subjects had a mean age of roughly 57 years, with a range of about 23 to 79; about 83% were male.

Data came from immunoSEQ multiplex PCR; TCRdb stores just in-frame clones and leaves some out. The data hold 65,000 to 95,000 clones, with roughly four fifths observed a single time. Trimming cost V 2 bases and J 2 bases, with 5 bases left between them. The CDR3 has 13 residues. The V gene's germline CDR1 is LGHNT and CDR2 FRNRAP. This chain links TRBV12-5 with TRBJ2-3; D is ambiguous. This receptor was identified in an adult with an advanced solid tumor such as melanoma, head and neck, liver or kidney cancer. Specimen: CD4+ or CD8+ T cells sorted from blood, collected in a trial of the OX40 agonist ivuxolimab. The CDR3 DNA is TGTGCTAGTGGTTTGAGCAACACAGATACGCAGTATTTT. Protein: CASGLSNTDTQYF.